Detailed here is one T cell receptor (beta chain). This sample is part of a study of blood T cell repertoires in COVID-19. The wider study: COVID-19 samples from acute and convalescent phases originated in the United States, Italy and Spain. The analysed material was cDNA or gDNA that came from T cells, B-cell-depleted T cells, or PBMCs.

Original processing methods: How many nucleated cells were present was estimated from reference gene primer amplification. Clones were read by immunoSEQ multiplex PCR, and TCRdb kept only the in-frame ones, dropping some. The D gene and trimming were derived from the DNA, and the V and J assignments and clone size from that table. The table records 100,000 to 150,000 clones, around 76% of them present only once. The TCR was taken from a man aged 60 to 69 with acute or convalescent COVID-19. Sequences were obtained from peripheral blood.

In DNA, the CDR3 is TGTGCCAGCAGCCGGGACACCCCCTACGAGCAGTACTTC. Translation gives CASSRDTPYEQYF. J is TRBJ2-7 and V is TRBV6-5; a weak D match, TRBD1 (6 bases). V dropped 6 bases and J dropped 2 bases, with 11 bases sitting between them. The CDR3 has 13 residues. The germline V gene encodes CDR1 MNHEY and CDR2 SVGAGI.